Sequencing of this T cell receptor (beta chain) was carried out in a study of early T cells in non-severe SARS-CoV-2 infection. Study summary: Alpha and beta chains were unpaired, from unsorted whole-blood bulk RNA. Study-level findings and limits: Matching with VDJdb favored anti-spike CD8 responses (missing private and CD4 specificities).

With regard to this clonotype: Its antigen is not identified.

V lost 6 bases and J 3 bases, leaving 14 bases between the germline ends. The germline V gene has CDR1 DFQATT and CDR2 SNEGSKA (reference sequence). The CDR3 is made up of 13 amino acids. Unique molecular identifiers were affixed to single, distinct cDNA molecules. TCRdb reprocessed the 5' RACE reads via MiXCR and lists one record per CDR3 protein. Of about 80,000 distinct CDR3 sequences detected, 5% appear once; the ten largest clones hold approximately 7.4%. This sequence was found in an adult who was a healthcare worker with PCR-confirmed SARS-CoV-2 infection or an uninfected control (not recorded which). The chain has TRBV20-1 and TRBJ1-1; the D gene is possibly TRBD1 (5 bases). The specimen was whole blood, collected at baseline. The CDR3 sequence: CSAPGTGYTEAFF. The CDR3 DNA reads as TGCAGTGCCCCCGGGACGGGGTACACTGAAGCTTTCTTT.